The table lists the clone carrying this T cell receptor (beta chain) with a few counts. What it binds is unknown. One entry per CDR3 protein, called by TCRdb with MiXCR from the 5' RACE reads. The table lists approximately 510,000 distinct CDR3 sequences, just over 20% of them singletons. The source of the sample is a study of T cells after yellow fever vaccination. Whole-study results and caveats: Among primary-vaccination clones, most reappeared after the booster, at almost 98% for CD4 and roughly 90% for CD8.

CDR1 SEHNR and CDR2 FQNEAQ come from the germline V gene (reference sequence). Trimming stripped 2 bases from V and 3 bases from J, with 2 bases between. This CDR3 is 12 amino acids long. The source material was PBMCs, sampled approximately 22 days after the first yellow fever vaccination. The chain recombines TRBV7-9 with TRBJ1-5; D is uncertain. This clonotype originated in a man aged 18 to 30 who received the YFV17D yellow fever vaccine. The CDR3, as DNA: TGTGCCAGCAGCTTAATCAATCAGCCCCAGCATTTT. It is translated as CASSLINQPQHF.